The 10 T cell receptor beta chains presented below share a single source sample, sequenced in a study of human versus mouse CDR3 diversity and MHC coevolution. Only in-frame clones appear in the TCRdb table, and some are missing; sequencing was by immunoSEQ multiplex PCR. Of 50,000 to 65,000 clones detected, roughly 93% appear once; the ten largest clones hold 18%. The sequencing input was naive CD4+ T cells from blood. Subset described: CD45RO-negative CD62L-positive naive CD4 T cells. The receptors come from a person in their sixties or seventies in good health.

V is TRBV7-2 and J is TRBJ2-1, with D possibly matching TRBD2 (6 bases). CDR1 is SGHTA, CDR2 FQGNSA, per germline. Trimming left V 0 bases short and J 0 bases short, with 9 bases between. The CDR3 runs to 16 residues. The CDR3 reads CASSLASGTSYNEQFF. The CDR3 DNA reads TGTGCCAGCAGCTTAGCTAGCGGCACCTCCTACAATGAGCAGTTCTTC.

CDR3 coding DNA: TGTGCCAGCAGCTTAGCACAGCTTAGCACAGATACGCAGTATTTT. Residues: CASSLAQLSTDTQYF. The chain uses TRBV7-9 and TRBJ2-3; no firm D call. The V gene's germline CDR1 is SEHNR and CDR2 FQNEAQ (reference sequence). The CDR3 is 15 amino acids. V was clipped by 0 bases and J by 0 bases, with 7 bases between them.

This clone occurred once. The chain carries TRBV29-1 and TRBJ2-7; possibly TRBD1 for D (6 bases). This CDR3 contains 13 residues. Trimming removed 6 bases at V and 9 bases at J, with 21 bases between. CDR1 and CDR2 from the germline V gene are SQVTM and ANQGSEA. CDR3 sequence (DNA): TGCAGCGTCATTGTTACCTCCAGGGGTGGGCAGTACTTC. Encoded protein: CSVIVTSRGGQYF.

J is TRBJ2-7 and V is TRBV19; possibly TRBD1 for D (5 bases). The CDR3 extends over 15 amino acids. Trimming pared 3 bases from V and 0 bases from J, leaving 12 bases between. Per the germline V gene, CDR1 is LNHDA and CDR2 is SQIVND (reference sequence). DNA of the CDR3: TGTGCCAGTAGTATTAGGCAGGGCCGCTCCTACGAGCAGTACTTC. It is translated as CASSIRQGRSYEQYF.

V is TRBV5-8 and J is TRBJ1-6; D gene uncertain. The CDR3 spans 13 residues. The germline CDR1 and CDR2 sequences are SGHTS and YDEGEE. V lost 9 bases and J lost 7, with 14 bases in between. CDR3 sequence: CANGRFVNSPLHF. The CDR3 bases are TGTGCCAACGGTCGGTTTGTGAATTCACCCCTCCACTTT.

This clone was counted only a few times. The chain recombines TRBV5-4 with TRBJ1-4, with 8 bases matching TRBD1. Losses at the gene ends were 3 bases for V and 7 bases for J; bases not matched to a gene: 14. The CDR3 is made up of 17 amino acids. Germline CDR1 SGHNT, CDR2 YYREEE (reference sequence). The CDR3 DNA sequence: TGTGCCAGCAGCTATGAATCAGGGGGCGCGCAGGGTGAAAAACTGTTTTTT. Its translation: CASSYESGGAQGEKLFF.

This chain links TRBV29-1 with TRBJ1-2; 7 bases are shared with TRBD1. V lost 4 bases to trimming and J lost 3 bases; unmatched junction nucleotides: 2. Germline CDR1 SQVTM, CDR2 ANQGSEA. This CDR3 has 12 amino acids. The CDR3 DNA is TGCAGCGTTGGGGACAGCTACTATGGCTACACCTTC. Its translation: CSVGDSYYGYTF.

The J gene is TRBJ2-7, the V gene TRBV13; TRBD1 agrees at 7 bases. From germline, CDR1 is PRHDT and CDR2 FYEKMQ (reference sequence). J gave up 2 bases and V 5 bases, and 12 bases lay outside the gene matches. This CDR3 has 16 amino acids. CDR3 loop: CASSRGEGTAPYEQYF. The CDR3 DNA is TGTGCCAGCAGCCGGGGCGAAGGGACAGCACCCTACGAGCAGTACTTC.

The chain carries TRBV7-2 and TRBJ2-1; no clear D gene. The V end was cut by 0 bases, the J end by 6 bases, with 9 bases between. CDR3 size: 14 residues. The germline CDR1 and CDR2 sequences are SGHTA and FQGNSA. Written as DNA, the CDR3 is TGTGCCAGCAGCTTAGCTGTGGCTCCCAATGAGCAGTTCTTC. It codes for CASSLAVAPNEQFF.

The V call is TRBV7-3, the J call TRBJ1-1, with 7 bases matching TRBD1. This CDR3 spans 14 amino acids. CDR1 is SGHTA, CDR2 FQGTGA, per germline. Trimming cost V 6 bases and J 4 bases; bases outside gene matches: 8. As DNA, the CDR3 is TGTGCCAGCAGGGTACAGGGGTCCGCCACTGAAGCTTTCTTT. It is translated as CASRVQGSATEAFF.